This T cell receptor beta chain stems from a study of cytomegalovirus exposure and HLA in healthy donors. On this clone: What it binds is unknown.

General study findings and limits: Later analysis identified a missense DCLRE1C variant that was linked to TCR beta V- and J-gene trimming.

Both 60 Vbeta primers and 13 Jbeta primers went into the PCR. Method: immunoSEQ multiplex PCR; TCRdb's copy keeps in-frame clones and lacks some. The sample has about 120,000 clones, 75% to 80% seen once. This CDR3 has 13 amino acids. Germline CDR1 is SGDLS and CDR2 is YYNGEE. Trimming removed 0 bases at V and 3 bases at J, with 6 bases between. The sequencing input was PBMCs. The chain is built from TRBV9 and TRBJ1-2; D is perhaps TRBD1 (6 bases). The receptor was isolated from a woman aged 30 to 39 in good health and CMV-seropositive. The CDR3 DNA follows: TGTGCCAGCAGCGTAGGGACAGACTATGGCTACACCTTC. Translation gives CASSVGTDYGYTF.